Described below is a single TCR beta chain sequence and its context. Generated by immunoSEQ multiplex PCR, the TCRdb table keeps only in-frame clones and is missing some. The repertoire has some 2.1 million clones, roughly 94% of them found once; the top ten carry under 0.15%. These data originate in a study of shared clonotypes between healthy human individuals. Study summary: Each donor contributed plates that comprised three CD4 naive, three CD4 memory, two CD8 naive and one CD8 memory.

The CDR3 is 16 residues long. V lost 0 bases to trimming and J lost 7 bases; unmatched junction nucleotides: 7. CDR1 and CDR2 from the germline V gene are MNHEY and SVGAGI. The chain uses TRBV6-5 and TRBJ1-2, with 11 bases aligning to TRBD1. The sequenced sample was naive CD4+ T cells sorted from blood. The subset here: CD45RA+ positively selected. This TCR was recovered from a young man in good health. CDR3 sequence: CASSYSYAGTGGGYTF. DNA of the CDR3: TGTGCCAGCAGTTACTCGTATGCCGGGACAGGGGGTGGCTACACCTTC.